These 25 T cell receptor beta chains originate from one sample sequenced in a study of a mutant IDH1 vaccine in newly diagnosed glioma. The data were produced by immunoSEQ multiplex PCR, yet TCRdb's version contains in-frame clones alone and is incomplete. The sample includes roughly 21,000 clones, about 85% seen only once; the top ten take approximately 5%. Time point specified: baseline, week 1 (first vaccination visit). Treatment given: pre-vaccination baseline after standard-of-care therapy. The sequencing here drew on PBMCs, taken from a glioma patient treated with radiotherapy, temozolomide or both. The receptor source for this set is a man in his forties or fifties with glioma.

V gene TRBV14 combines with J gene TRBJ1-2, with D perhaps TRBD1 (6 bases). The germline V gene encodes CDR1 SGHDN and CDR2 FVKESK. The CDR3 is 16 residues long. V dropped 4 bases and J dropped 4 bases, with 19 bases sitting between them. The CDR3 loop reads CASSPGGGRGGYGYTF. Written as DNA, the CDR3 is TGTGCCAGCAGCCCCGGAGGGGGGCGCGGCGGCTATGGCTACACCTTC.

This clone was observed a single time. The chain joins TRBV2 to TRBJ2-5; either TRBD1 or TRBD2 may fit D (5 bases each). This CDR3 is built from 15 residues. Germline CDR1 and CDR2: SNHLY and FYNNEI. V was pared by 8 bases and J by 3 bases, with 19 bases between. The CDR3 is CASQIGTQRKETQYF. The CDR3 region has the DNA TGTGCCAGCCAGATAGGGACCCAGAGGAAAGAGACCCAGTACTTC.

V and J are TRBV7-9 and TRBJ2-2; D remains ambiguous. The germline gives CDR1 SEHNR, CDR2 FQNEAQ (reference sequence). This CDR3 region has 13 residues. Trimming pared 1 base from V and 2 bases from J, leaving 2 bases between. The DNA of the CDR3 is TGTGCCAGCAGCTTAGGAAACACCGGGGAGCTGTTTTTT. Translating it yields CASSLGNTGELFF.

This clone was seen only once. This chain uses TRBV10-3 with TRBJ1-1; D perhaps matches TRBD1 (5 bases). This CDR3 contains 13 residues. V shed 8 bases and J shed 3 bases, with 13 bases lying between them. Germline V gene lookup returns CDR1 ENHRY and CDR2 SYGVKD. The CDR3 DNA sequence: TGTGCCATCCAGGAGGGGCAAGACACTGAAGCTTTCTTT. It specifies CAIQEGQDTEAFF.

The rearrangement joins TRBV27 to TRBJ1-5, with no clear D. The germline gives CDR1 MNHEY, CDR2 SMNVEV (reference sequence). Deletions cut 1 base from V and 4 bases from J, with 11 bases between. This CDR3 is built from 15 residues. The CDR3 DNA follows: TGTGCCAGCAGTTTATATGCGGGATCTAATCAGCCCCAGCATTTT. It encodes CASSLYAGSNQPQHF.

The chain combines TRBV29-1 with TRBJ2-2; 15 bases fit TRBD2. The CDR3 totals 14 residues. V lost 7 bases to trimming and J lost 5 bases; unmatched junction nucleotides: 2. Germline loops: CDR1 SQVTM, CDR2 ANQGSEA. CDR3: CSAGTSGRTGELFF. DNA for the CDR3: TGCAGCGCGGGGACTAGCGGGAGGACCGGGGAGCTGTTTTTT.

The chain couples TRBV5-5 to TRBJ1-1, with 11 bases identical to TRBD1. CDR1 and CDR2 (germline): SGHKS, YYEKEE (reference sequence). With 5 bases clipped from V and 3 bases from J, the junction kept 6 bases outside the gene matches. This CDR3 contains 15 residues. The CDR3 here is CASRRQGQGDTEAFF. The CDR3 DNA sequence: TGTGCCAGCAGAAGGCAGGGACAGGGGGACACTGAAGCTTTCTTT.

The chain combines TRBV2 with TRBJ1-6; D is unclear. CDR3 length: 12 amino acids. Deletions cut 2 bases from V and 4 bases from J, with 0 bases between. CDR1 and CDR2 (germline): SNHLY, FYNNEI. The chain's CDR3 is CASSEYNSPLHF. DNA for the CDR3: TGTGCCAGCAGTGAATATAATTCACCCCTCCACTTT.

CDR3 nucleotide sequence: TGTGCCAGCAGATCTAGCGGGGGGCCCTACGAGCAGTACGTC. Translated, it gives CASRSSGGPYEQYV. V usage is TRBV2 and J usage is TRBJ2-7; 11 bases align to TRBD2. The CDR3 runs to 14 residues. CDR1 is SNHLY and CDR2 is FYNNEI in the germline V gene. J lost 2 bases, V lost 6 bases, and 3 bases had no gene match.

The chain carries TRBV4-3 and TRBJ2-5; 13 nucleotides match TRBD2. V shed 4 bases, J shed 1 base, and the junction held 6 bases outside the gene matches. The CDR3 is 17 amino acids. Germline CDR1 LGHNA, CDR2 YSLEER. The CDR3 is CASSLGLAGVSQETQYF. In nucleotides, the CDR3 is TGCGCCAGCAGCCTAGGACTAGCGGGAGTCTCCCAAGAGACCCAGTACTTC.

V is TRBV5-1 and J is TRBJ2-5, with 7 bases that match TRBD1. J gave up 5 bases and V 4 bases, and 14 bases lay outside the gene matches. Germline CDR1 reads SGHRS; CDR2 reads YFSETQ. This CDR3 has 16 amino acids. CDR3 loop: CASSPGAGTVGETQYF. The CDR3 nucleotides are TGCGCCAGCAGCCCAGGGGCAGGGACAGTGGGCGAGACCCAGTACTTC.

Only one count was recorded for this clone. The rearrangement uses TRBV5-1 and TRBJ2-3, with 9 bases lining up with TRBD2. After removal of 0 bases from V and 1 base from J, the junction contained 3 bases not matched to a gene. Germline lookup yields CDR1 SGHRS and CDR2 YFSETQ. The CDR3 runs to 16 residues. In nucleotides, the CDR3 is TGCGCCAGCAGCTTGGTTGGCGGGGGGGGCACAGATACGCAGTATTTT. Its protein is CASSLVGGGGTDTQYF. Full variable domain (missing parts from reference TRBV5-1 and TRBJ2-3): KAGVTQTPRYLIKTRGQQVTLSCSPISGHRSVSWYQQTPGQGLQFLFEYFSETQRNKGNFPGRFSGRQFSNSRSEMNVSTLELGDSALYLCASSLVGGGGTDTQYFGPGTRLTVL.

The V gene is TRBV5-1, the J gene TRBJ2-5; unclear D gene. The CDR3 consists of 12 residues. The ends were cut back, 0 bases at V and 4 bases at J, with 4 bases in the middle. Per the germline V gene, CDR1 is SGHRS and CDR2 is YFSETQ. The CDR3 is CASSLAGETQYF. The CDR3 nucleotides read TGCGCCAGCAGCTTGGCCGGAGAGACCCAGTACTTC.

The V call is TRBV9, the J call TRBJ2-7; 8 positions agree with TRBD1. V dropped 4 bases and J dropped 4; count of bases not matched to a gene: 10. Germline-derived CDR1 and CDR2 are SGDLS and YYNGEE. This CDR3 is built from 15 residues. CDR3 DNA sequence: TGTGCCAGCAGCCCTCGGACAGGGTCCGGTTACGAGCAGTACTTC. Its translation: CASSPRTGSGYEQYF.

The chain is built from TRBV25-1 and TRBJ2-5; 9 nucleotides agree with TRBD1. With 4 bases clipped from V and 5 bases from J, the junction kept 11 bases outside the gene matches. CDR3 size: 16 residues. CDR1 is MGHDK and CDR2 is SYGVNS in the germline V gene. CDR3 amino acids: CASSGPGQGVWETQYF. The CDR3 DNA reads TGTGCCAGCAGTGGTCCGGGACAGGGAGTTTGGGAGACCCAGTACTTC.

The rearrangement joins TRBV27 to TRBJ2-6; D gene uncertain. Deletions cut 3 bases from V and 4 bases from J, with 10 bases between. Germline V gene data show CDR1 as MNHEY and CDR2 as SMNVEV (reference sequence). The CDR3 consists of 15 residues. The DNA of the CDR3 is TGTGCCAGCAGTTTGTCTAGTCTCGGGGCCAACGTCCTGACTTTC. This translates into CASSLSSLGANVLTF.

The chain is built from TRBV2 and TRBJ1-1; a weak D match, TRBD1 (5 bases). The ends were cut back, 6 bases at V and 7 bases at J, with 15 bases in the middle. The CDR3 has 13 residues. The V gene's germline CDR1 is SNHLY and CDR2 FYNNEI. CDR3: CASSVGRGSEAFF. CDR3 bases: TGTGCCAGCAGCGTAGGGAGGGGCAGTGAAGCTTTCTTT.

This chain connects TRBV6-1 to TRBJ1-1; 11 nucleotides align to TRBD1. After removal of 3 bases from V and 6 bases from J, the junction contained 3 bases not matched to a gene. Germline loops: CDR1 MNHNS, CDR2 SASEGT. The CDR3 runs to 14 residues. In DNA form, the CDR3 reads TGTGCCAGCAGTGATCGGACAGGGGGCTCTGAAGCTTTCTTT. Residues: CASSDRTGGSEAFF.

The chain combines TRBV29-1 with TRBJ2-3; D is undetermined. The CDR3 runs 12 residues. Germline V gene lookup returns CDR1 SQVTM and CDR2 ANQGSEA. Trimming stripped 4 bases from V and 1 base from J, with 6 bases between. The CDR3 DNA reads TGCAGCGTTGGTCCCCGCACAGATACGCAGTATTTT. This sequence encodes CSVGPRTDTQYF.

The rearrangement uses TRBV29-1 and TRBJ1-2; 10 bases map to TRBD1. CDR3 size: 13 residues. Trimming removed 6 bases from V and 8 bases from J; junction bases left unmatched: 9. Looked up from germline, CDR1 is SQVTM and CDR2 is ANQGSEA. CDR3 protein: CSVPSGQGSGYTF. The CDR3 bases are TGCAGCGTCCCCTCGGGACAGGGGTCCGGCTACACCTTC.

This sequence joins TRBV30 and TRBJ1-5, with D possibly matching TRBD1 (6 bases). This CDR3 spans 16 amino acids. V lost 2 bases and J lost 0, with 14 bases in between. Per the germline V gene, CDR1 is GTSNPN and CDR2 is SVGIG (reference sequence). The chain's CDR3 is CAWSQRGANSNQPQHF. The CDR3 DNA sequence: TGTGCCTGGAGTCAACGGGGGGCAAATAGCAATCAGCCCCAGCATTTT.

The sample holds one count of this clone. The genes are TRBV29-1 and TRBJ1-1; no reliable D call. Trimming stripped 6 bases from V and 1 base from J, with 12 bases between. Germline CDR1 SQVTM, CDR2 ANQGSEA. The CDR3 contains 13 residues. CDR3 protein: CSVMGNTNTEAFF. CDR3 nucleotide sequence: TGCAGCGTCATGGGGAACACGAACACTGAAGCTTTCTTT.

The table lists this clone with a count of one. The chain recombines TRBV2 with TRBJ1-1; maybe TRBD1 (5 bases). The CDR3 extends over 13 amino acids. Between the trimmed V and J ends, which lost 7 bases and 1 base, there was a span of 10 bases. Germline-derived CDR1 and CDR2 are SNHLY and FYNNEI. For the CDR3, the DNA is TGTGCCAGCACCTTTACAGGGAACACTGAAGCTTTCTTT. This gives the protein CASTFTGNTEAFF.

CDR3 DNA sequence: TGTGCCAGCAGCGTACCAGGGAACACTGAAGCTTTCTTT. It translates to CASSVPGNTEAFF. The chain links TRBV5-4 to TRBJ1-1; D not resolved. Trimming stripped 4 bases from V and 1 base from J, with 8 bases between. The CDR3 has 13 residues. Germline values: CDR1 SGHNT, CDR2 YYREEE (reference sequence). The variable domain in full, with the rest retrieved from reference TRBV5-4 and TRBJ1-1, is ETGVTQSPTHLIKTRGQQVTLRCSSQSGHNTVSWYQQALGQGPQFIFQYYREEENGRGNFPPRFSGLQFPNYSSELNVNALELDDSALYLCASSVPGNTEAFFGQGTRLTVV.

The rearrangement joins TRBV5-1 to TRBJ1-2; a possible D gene is TRBD1 (6 bases). The CDR3 is 14 amino acids. Trimming left V 3 bases short and J 10 bases short, with 19 bases between. Germline V gene lookup returns CDR1 SGHRS and CDR2 YFSETQ. The CDR3 spells CASSSLQGDEDYTF. In DNA, the CDR3 is TGCGCCAGCAGCTCATTACAGGGTGATGAGGACTACACCTTC.